The source of this T cell receptor beta chain is a study of T cell responses to AZD1222 COVID-19 vaccine (dated by TCRdb to the early 2020s). Broadly, across the study: AZD1222 recipients given second doses at about 4 weeks or at about 12 weeks were pooled, since spike-specific TCR depth and breadth were not found to differ between the two schedules. A total of around 240 trial participants underwent TCR sequencing, of whom under 220 had received two doses of AZD1222 and about 25 had received two doses of the MenACWY control vaccine. Enrollment into the trials was organized by age into subgroups of 18-55, 56-69 and 70-plus years, and those subgroups contained approximately 150, 30 and 60 TCR-sequenced participants, respectively. What the study reported, not specific to this receptor: A significant rise in spike-specific TCR breadth and depth was observed after two AZD1222 doses relative to day 0 and relative to MenACWY recipients. Reportedly, almost half of the unique spike-specific TCRs recognized epitopes lying outside the regions that are mutated in the B.1.351 and B.1.1.7 variants. Most participants were white British and females outnumbered males, and the authors suggested that clonal diversity may have been underestimated. Because no day 14 peak-response samples were available, repertoires were characterized only after the peak T cell response. The whole spike protein was spanned by vaccine-associated CD4 TCRs, and dominant responses were seen in regions 160-218 and 743-854. Only a handful of AZD1222 recipients were SARS-CoV-2 seropositive at baseline, limiting conclusions about previously exposed vaccinees. The 56-69-year group was small, and its depth increase did not reach significance, likely because of low power.

The label giving this sample's time point can be read as: baseline before first vaccination. The vaccinee samples were drawn from two UK trials, COV001 and COV002, one of which was a single-blind randomized controlled phase 2/3 trial testing AZD1222 (ChAdOx1 nCoV-19) in healthy adults. For TCRbeta chain sequencing, PBMC samples were collected from trial participants at day 0 and at day 28 after the second dose. Concerning this clone: There is no known antigen for this receptor. No much larger clone exists at a distance of one base, and base qualities are not known.

CDR3 length: 14 amino acids, cysteine to phenylalanine. Kept here is only the CDR3 DNA, which spans 42 bases and is read in frame from base 1. Germline trimming: 4 bases from V, 2 bases from J; junction bases outside gene matches: 4. CDR1 ENHRY and CDR2 SYGVKD are derived from the germline V gene. The CDR3 regions of human TCRbeta chains were analyzed by immunosequencing. On the authors' methods: Repertoire TCRs were matched against a reference library of SARS-CoV-2-specific TCRs generated with the MIRA antigen-specificity platform. Breadth was defined as the fraction of unique TCRs that were SARS-CoV-2-associated. Depth was defined as the fraction of total T cells that were SARS-CoV-2-associated. Each spike-specific TCR was assigned to its reactive spike region and to a CD4 or CD8 class using the MIRA data. Log10-transformed breadth and depth values were compared by one-way ANOVA with Sidak's multiple comparisons tests. TCRdb mirrors the immuneACCESS table, restricted to in-frame sequences. Some clones are absent from its copies; in checked studies, under half trace to an unresolved V gene, and the reason for the others is unknown. V and J calls plus clone size are reproduced from that table; the DNA served to infer D and trimming. In all, the sample holds about 150,000 clones, and about 85% of those were seen once. 3% to 3.5% of the sample is in the top ten clones.

This clonotype was sampled from an adult in good health. Source: peripheral blood, taken on day 0 of AZD1222 vaccination. The chain is assembled from TRBV10-3 and TRBJ2-7; TRBD1 aligns with 8 central bases. Here the CDR3 is given as CAISVGTGPYEQYF. The DNA sequence is given as TGTGCCATCAGTGTTGGGACAGGACCCTACGAGCAGTACTTC.